Listed below are T cell receptor beta chains from one sample, sequenced in a study of radiation and T cells in renal cell carcinoma. Using immunoSEQ multiplex PCR, the repertoire was profiled, and TCRdb retains in-frame clones only, with some absent. The repertoire consists of over 85,000 clones, with 82% occurring once and the leading ten covering around 6.7%. The sequencing here drew on blood, taken from a patient whose treatment included radiotherapy and nephrectomy. The receptors stem from a man aged 55 to 70 with renal cell carcinoma. CDR3s include the opening cysteine and the closing phenylalanine or tryptophan. Each record gives: clone size, CDR3 length, V gene, D gene, J gene, CDR3 protein, CDR3 DNA. A D gene is named only where the DNA matches it firmly. Clone size is stated in some rows and not others, as once, few, many or a class when expanded.

>.|12|TRBV29-1|.|TRBJ1-5
CSAGQVNQPQHF
TGCAGCGCGGGGCAGGTTAATCAGCCCCAGCATTTT
>.|12|TRBV18|.|TRBJ1-3
CASSPERNTIYF
TGTGCCAGCTCACCCGAGAGGAACACCATATATTTT
>.|16|TRBV21-1|.|TRBJ2-2
CASSTLDRADTGELFF
TGTGCCAGCAGCACTTTGGACAGGGCCGACACCGGGGAGCTGTTTTTT
>.|13|TRBV2|TRBD1|TRBJ2-7
CASSEGQGGEQYF
TGTGCCAGCAGTGAGGGACAGGGTGGCGAGCAGTACTTC
>once|14|TRBV28|TRBD1|TRBJ1-1
CASIRQGGNTEAFF
TGTGCCAGCATTCGACAGGGCGGAAACACTGAAGCTTTCTTT
>few|11|TRBV30|.|TRBJ1-1
CAFGVVGEAFF
TGTGCCTTTGGTGTTGTGGGGGAAGCTTTCTTT
>.|13|TRBV2|.|TRBJ1-2
CASSERPANGYTF
TGTGCCAGCAGTGAGAGGCCTGCTAATGGCTACACCTTC
>.|16|TRBV19|.|TRBJ2-1
CASSPSLIRSYNEQFF
TGTGCCAGTAGTCCGAGCTTAATACGCTCCTACAATGAGCAGTTCTTC
>.|16|TRBV25-1|.|TRBJ1-3
CASRDAGTLSGNTIYF
TGTGCCAGCAGGGATGCCGGGACACTCTCTGGAAACACCATATATTTT
>.|12|TRBV27|TRBD1|TRBJ1-1
CASSVAGGEAFF
TGTGCCAGCAGCGTAGCAGGGGGCGAAGCTTTCTTT
>.|15|TRBV6-1|TRBD1|TRBJ2-3
CASSSTGASTDTQYF
TGTGCCAGCAGTTCGACAGGGGCTAGCACAGATACGCAGTATTTT
>few|14|TRBV4-1|.|TRBJ1-2
CASSQDSSNYGYTF
TGCGCCAGCAGTCAGGACAGCTCTAACTATGGCTACACCTTC
>.|14|TRBV5-1|.|TRBJ2-2
CASSMGPNTGELFF
TGCGCCAGCAGTATGGGCCCTAACACCGGGGAGCTGTTTTTT
>.|16|TRBV11-2|.|TRBJ2-7
CASSSGRGVPGYEQYF
TGTGCCAGCAGCTCCGGAAGGGGGGTACCTGGCTACGAGCAGTACTTC
>.|15|TRBV28|.|TRBJ1-2
CASSPPMVKGNGYTF
TGTGCCAGCAGCCCTCCCATGGTAAAGGGGAATGGCTACACCTTC
>.|15|TRBV5-6|TRBD2|TRBJ2-7
CASSRVTSGRYEQYF
TGTGCCAGCAGCCGGGTGACTAGCGGGAGGTACGAGCAGTACTTC
>.|14|TRBV6-1|TRBD1|TRBJ1-2
CASSDPDRAQGYTF
TGTGCCAGCAGTGATCCCGACAGGGCTCAGGGCTACACCTTC
>once|13|TRBV5-1|.|TRBJ1-4
CASSPGPNEKLFF
TGCGCCAGCAGCCCGGGACCTAATGAAAAACTGTTTTTT
>.|14|TRBV19|TRBD1|TRBJ1-4
CASSMTGTNEKLFF
TGTGCCAGTAGTATGACAGGGACTAATGAAAAACTGTTTTTT
>few|11|TRBV7-9|.|TRBJ1-1
CASSENTEAFF
TGTGCCAGCAGCGAAAACACTGAAGCTTTCTTT
>.|16|TRBV9|TRBD1|TRBJ1-2
CASSQPGTGGGYGYTF
TGTGCCAGCAGCCAGCCCGGGACAGGGGGTGGCTATGGCTACACCTTC
>.|13|TRBV6-1|TRBD1|TRBJ1-5
CASLGTGNQPQHF
TGTGCCAGCCTCGGGACAGGCAATCAGCCCCAGCATTTT
>.|14|TRBV2|.|TRBJ2-7
CASIPDRLSYEQYF
TGTGCCAGCATCCCCGACAGGCTCTCATACGAGCAGTACTTC
>.|17|TRBV5-1|TRBD1|TRBJ2-6
CASSFSGTGTGANVLTF
TGCGCCAGCAGCTTCTCAGGGACAGGGACAGGGGCCAACGTCCTGACTTTC
>once|14|TRBV5-6|TRBD2|TRBJ2-1
CASSLMVAGNEQFF
TGTGCCAGCAGCTTGATGGTAGCGGGCAATGAGCAGTTCTTC
>.|14|TRBV5-4|.|TRBJ1-5
CASSLMGESQPQHF
TGTGCCAGCAGCTTGATGGGGGAGTCCCAGCCCCAGCATTTT
>.|18|TRBV4-1|.|TRBJ1-2
CASSRLVPGPWEMAGYTF
TGCGCCAGCAGCCGACTGGTGCCGGGCCCCTGGGAGATGGCTGGCTACACCTTC
>few|14|TRBV7-2|.|TRBJ2-7
CASSEDPGTYEQYF
TGTGCCAGCAGCGAAGACCCCGGGACCTACGAGCAGTACTTC
>few|16|TRBV27|.|TRBJ1-5
CASSLGAGYSNQPQHF
TGTGCCAGCAGCCTTGGAGCAGGGTATAGCAATCAGCCCCAGCATTTT
>.|14|TRBV19|.|TRBJ2-2
CASSIGQTTGELFF
TGTGCCAGTAGTATAGGACAGACCACCGGGGAGCTGTTTTTT
>once|15|TRBV11-2|.|TRBJ2-2
CASSLGVTNTGELFF
TGTGCCAGCAGCCTAGGGGTTACGAACACCGGGGAGCTGTTTTTT
>.|13|TRBV18|.|TRBJ2-2
CASSTQVFGELFF
TGTGCCAGCTCAACGCAGGTGTTCGGGGAGCTGTTTTTT
>.|15|TRBV10-1|TRBD2|TRBJ2-5
CASSEELAGGETQYF
TGCGCCAGCAGTGAGGAACTAGCGGGAGGGGAGACCCAGTACTTC
>.|16|TRBV4-1|.|TRBJ2-1
CASSQGTGLSYNEQFF
TGCGCCAGCAGCCAGGGGACCGGGCTCTCCTACAATGAGCAGTTCTTC
>.|18|TRBV11-2|.|TRBJ1-2
CASSSYRQETSVNYGYTF
TGTGCCAGCAGCTCTTACCGACAGGAGACATCCGTTAACTATGGCTACACCTTC
>.|18|TRBV5-1|TRBD2|TRBJ2-7
CASSPGLAGWRDSYEQYF
TGCGCCAGCAGCCCGGGACTAGCGGGATGGAGGGACTCCTACGAGCAGTACTTC
>.|14|TRBV6-5|.|TRBJ1-6
CASRRQSYNSPLHF
TGTGCCAGCAGGCGACAGAGCTATAATTCACCCCTCCACTTT
>few|12|TRBV30|.|TRBJ1-1
CAWTDLNTEAFF
TGTGCCTGGACAGACTTGAACACTGAAGCTTTCTTT
>.|15|TRBV9|.|TRBJ1-2
CASSVNREKNYGYTF
TGTGCCAGCAGCGTGAACAGGGAGAAGAACTATGGCTACACCTTC
>.|17|TRBV18|TRBD1|TRBJ2-7
CASSPRPGDRGIYEQYF
TGTGCCAGCTCACCACGGCCCGGGGACAGGGGGATCTACGAGCAGTACTTC